The sequence of this T cell receptor (beta chain) was determined in a study of blood T cell repertoires in COVID-19. Study at large: Samples came from the United States, Italy and Spain, spanning acute and convalescent COVID-19. PBMCs, B-cell-depleted T cells, or T cells were the source of the cDNA or gDNA that made up the material.

In the authors' workflow: Reference gene primer amplification gave estimated nucleated cell counts. Clones were sequenced by immunoSEQ multiplex PCR, and TCRdb holds only the in-frame ones, with some missing. The V and J calls and clone size come from that table; D and trimming were worked out from the DNA. This table has about 170,000 clones, approximately 86% appearing once. Deletions cut 6 bases from V and 7 bases from J, with 13 bases between. The germline gives CDR1 SNHLY, CDR2 FYNNEI. This CDR3 contains 14 residues. This clonotype was obtained from an elderly woman in a cohort sampled during active or convalescent COVID-19. The sample comprised peripheral blood. J is TRBJ1-6 and V is TRBV2, with D maybe TRBD1 (6 bases). CDR3 region: CASSGTRLNSPLHF. For the CDR3, the DNA is TGTGCCAGCAGCGGGACACGGTTAAATTCACCCCTCCACTTT.